This T cell receptor (beta chain) was found in a study of tumor-infiltrating lymphocytes in primary liver carcinoma. The study, taken as a whole, reports: Paired tumor-adjacent and tumor-blood samples overlapped less than tumor region pairs did.

The CDR3 contains 13 residues. V was pared by 3 bases and J by 6 bases, with 8 bases between. The germline V gene encodes CDR1 SGHNT and CDR2 YENEEA. From roughly 500 ng total RNA, TCR beta cDNA was generated with a primer in the constant region. ARM-PCR was slightly modified, and three nested multiplex PCR rounds with it gave rise to the TCR beta libraries. Investigators reported that the first two PCR rounds, at about 9 cycles each, used TRBV1-TRBV30 forward primers with a C-beta reverse primer. TCRdb independently ran MiXCR on the multiplex PCR reads; one entry per CDR3 protein. The profile shows roughly 48,000 distinct CDR3 sequences, about 68% of them singletons. In the case of this clonotype: The target antigen is unknown.

Co-extracted RNA and DNA came from approximately 20-30 mg of unsorted bulk tissue. Chronic HBV infection affected patients, none of whom had received treatment. Sampling of every tumor involved five separate regions. These included the tumor centre. The receptor was isolated from a man aged 35-49 years with primary liver carcinoma and hepatitis B virus infection. The J gene is TRBJ2-2, the V gene TRBV11-3, with TRBD1 as a possible D gene (6 bases). The specimen was liver tumor tissue from sampling region 3. Subset defined: tumor region T3, left-lateral pole. The CDR3 DNA sequence: TGTGCCAGCAGCTTTTGGGGGCCCGGGGAGCTGTTTTTT. This sequence encodes CASSFWGPGELFF.